One and the same sample provided the 21 T cell receptor beta chains below, sequenced in a study of beta chain features in type 1 diabetes. Expressed TCRB transcripts were sequenced because the isolated RNA had all been reverse transcribed beforehand. Produced via immunoSEQ multiplex PCR; TCRdb's table is partial and in-frame only. This table has 400,000 to 450,000 clones, roughly 14% appearing once. Sequencing input: naive CD4+ T cells from blood. These receptors originate from a man aged 25-45 years in good health.

This clone was observed a handful of times. This rearrangement joins TRBV5-4 to TRBJ2-7; 9 nucleotides match TRBD2. This CDR3 is 13 amino acids long. Germline loops: CDR1 SGHNT, CDR2 YYREEE (reference sequence). V gave up 4 bases and J gave up 6 bases; unmatched junction bases: 5. CDR3 loop: CASSAGTSIEQYV. CDR3 bases: TGTGCCAGCAGCGCCGGGACTAGCATCGAGCAGTACGTC.

The V call is TRBV7-2, the J call TRBJ2-5, with 7 nucleotides matching TRBD2. The germline gives CDR1 SGHTA, CDR2 FQGNSA. The J segment lost 3 bases and the V segment lost 4 bases, leaving 8 bases of the junction unmatched. The CDR3 covers 15 residues. CDR3: CASSSRAGREETQYF. The CDR3 DNA is TGTGCCAGCAGCTCCCGAGCGGGGCGTGAAGAGACCCAGTACTTC.

This chain uses TRBV7-9 with TRBJ2-5, with 13 bases matching TRBD2. The CDR3 totals 16 residues. The germline V gene encodes CDR1 SEHNR and CDR2 FQNEAQ (reference sequence). Trimming cost V 5 bases and J 1 base; bases outside gene matches: 4. The CDR3 coding sequence is TGTGCCAGCAGCCCGGGGACTAGCGGGACCCAAGAGACCCAGTACTTC. It is translated as CASSPGTSGTQETQYF.

This clone has just a few counts. The chain employs TRBV28 and TRBJ2-1, with 12 bases aligning to TRBD2. Trimming took 6 bases from V and 8 from J; bases not matched to a gene: 8. CDR3 length: 15 residues. Germline V gene lookup returns CDR1 MDHEN and CDR2 SYDVKM. CDR3 nucleotide sequence: TGTGCCAGCAGCTTCGCGTCTAGCGGGAGGGATGAGCAGTTCTTC. Its translation: CASSFASSGRDEQFF.

This clone showed up just a few times. The chain recombines TRBV9 with TRBJ1-2, with no clear D. The CDR3 spans 12 residues. Trimming took 4 bases from V and 6 from J, leaving 10 bases between them. Germline CDR1 SGDLS, CDR2 YYNGEE. The CDR3 reads CASSPSGDGYTF. CDR3 bases: TGTGCCAGCAGCCCCAGTGGGGATGGCTACACCTTC.

The rearrangement joins TRBV7-2 to TRBJ2-7; 8 nucleotides match TRBD2. CDR1 SGHTA and CDR2 FQGNSA come from the germline V gene. The J segment lost 2 bases and the V segment lost 3 bases, leaving 3 bases of the junction unmatched. This CDR3 spans 14 amino acids. CDR3 amino acids: CASSFTSGAYEQYV. The CDR3 nucleotides read TGTGCCAGCAGCTTCACTAGCGGCGCCTACGAGCAGTACGTC.

This clone was seen a few times. This chain links TRBV7-2 with TRBJ2-3, with unresolved D. This CDR3 contains 9 residues. V was pared by 11 bases and J by 5 bases, with 5 bases between. Germline-derived CDR1 and CDR2 are SGHTA and FQGNSA. CDR3 region: CADGDTQYF. DNA for the CDR3: TGTGCCGACGGAGATACGCAGTATTTT.

The rearrangement uses TRBV15 and TRBJ2-7; 8 nucleotides agree with TRBD1. With V trimmed by 3 bases and J by 0 bases, 13 bases remained unmatched. The CDR3 is 18 amino acids. CDR1 and CDR2 (germline): LNHNV, YYDKDF (reference sequence). DNA for the CDR3: TGTGCCACCAGCAGCGTGGGTCAGGGGGCCAGGAGCTCCTACGAGCAGTACGTC. Translated: CATSSVGQGARSSYEQYV.

CDR3: CASRASWEETQYF. The CDR3, as DNA: TGCGCCAGCAGGGCAAGCTGGGAAGAGACCCAGTACTTC. The chain links TRBV4-1 to TRBJ2-5; unclear D gene. The CDR3 contains 13 residues. V was clipped by 6 bases and J by 3 bases, with 11 bases between them. The V gene's germline CDR1 is MGHRA and CDR2 YSYEKL.

CDR3 bases: TGTGCCAGCAGCTTAGTCACAGGGCTATGGCCTGGGGCCAACGTCCTGACTTTC. It translates to CASSLVTGLWPGANVLTF. This sequence joins TRBV7-8 and TRBJ2-6; D is perhaps TRBD1 (6 bases). This CDR3 region has 18 residues. Germline lookup yields CDR1 SGHVS and CDR2 FQNEAQ. The V and J ends lost 1 base and 2 bases respectively, with 15 bases between them.

This clone was seen more than once but under ten times. The genes are TRBV9 and TRBJ2-5; D unclear. This CDR3 is built from 14 residues. Trimming pared 0 bases from V and 5 bases from J, leaving 11 bases between. Germline CDR1 is SGDLS and CDR2 is YYNGEE. CDR3 loop: CASSVGSGQETQYF. The CDR3 bases are TGTGCCAGCAGCGTAGGTTCCGGCCAGGAGACCCAGTACTTC.

The chain uses TRBV10-3 and TRBJ2-7, with 11 bases matching TRBD2. The CDR3 runs to 12 residues. CDR1 is ENHRY, CDR2 SYGVKD, per germline. V shed 4 bases, J shed 7 bases, and the junction held 0 bases outside the gene matches. The CDR3 region has the DNA TGTGCCATCAGTGGACTAGCGGGGGAGCAGTACGTC. Its protein product is CAISGLAGEQYV.

This clone was seen only a few times. This chain joins TRBV19 and TRBJ1-5; 9 nucleotides line up with TRBD1. V shed 7 bases, J shed 5 bases, and the junction held 12 bases outside the gene matches. The CDR3 length is 16 residues. CDR1 is LNHDA and CDR2 is SQIVND in the germline V gene (reference sequence). CDR3 in DNA: TGTGCCAGTAAGGATGGTTCAGGGACAGGGTATCAGCCCCAGCATTTT. Amino acids: CASKDGSGTGYQPQHF.

The rearrangement joins TRBV14 to TRBJ2-7; tentatively, D is TRBD2 (6 bases). Germline-derived CDR1 and CDR2 are SGHDN and FVKESK. Trimming removed 4 bases at V and 6 bases at J, with 10 bases between. CDR3 length: 12 residues. The CDR3 spells CASSRREVEQYF. DNA for the CDR3: TGTGCCAGCAGCCGCAGGGAGGTCGAGCAGTACTTC.

This clone was recorded a few times. The sample has other DNA sequences that encode this CDR3 too. This CDR3 is CASSIGLATDTQYF. The CDR3 DNA is TGTGCCAGTAGTATCGGACTAGCCACAGATACGCAGTATTTT. The chain joins TRBV19 to TRBJ2-3, with TRBD2 matching 8 bases. Unmatched junction bases numbered 1, after V lost 3 bases and J lost 2 bases. In germline, CDR1 is LNHDA, CDR2 SQIVND (reference sequence). The CDR3 consists of 14 residues.

The V gene is TRBV5-4, the J gene TRBJ1-2; 7 nucleotides line up with TRBD1. V trimming: 6 bases; J trimming: 2 bases; junction bases outside the gene matches: 7. The CDR3 length is 14 residues. The germline V gene encodes CDR1 SGHNT and CDR2 YYREEE (reference sequence). The CDR3 is CASNNRGGNYGYTF. The CDR3 DNA is TGTGCCAGCAACAACAGGGGTGGGAACTATGGCTACACCTTC.

This clone occurred a few times. The chain is built from TRBV25-1 and TRBJ1-6; D may be TRBD1 (5 bases). V was cut by 5 bases and J by 9 bases, with 11 bases left in between. CDR3 length: 13 amino acids. Germline assignment: CDR1 MGHDK and CDR2 SYGVNS. Written as DNA, the CDR3 is TGTGCCAGCAGTCCCGGACAAGGTTCACCCCTCCACTTT. Translated: CASSPGQGSPLHF.

Concerning this clone: This sample also contains other DNA sequences that code for the same CDR3. V and J are TRBV30 and TRBJ1-2; unclear D gene. The germline V gene encodes CDR1 GTSNPN and CDR2 SVGIG (reference sequence). Trimming took 0 bases from V and 4 from J, leaving 6 bases between them. The CDR3 is made up of 12 amino acids. In DNA form, the CDR3 reads TGTGCCTGGAGTGTTGCAGGCTATGGCTACACCTTC. This gives the protein CAWSVAGYGYTF.

The chain carries TRBV15 and TRBJ2-7, with D uncertain. The CDR3 extends over 13 amino acids. Deletions cut 4 bases from V and 6 bases from J, with 13 bases between. Per germline, CDR1 LNHNV and CDR2 YYDKDF (reference sequence). Here the CDR3 DNA reads TGTGCCACCAGCATGGGCGGCCTTAGCGAGCAGTACGTC. Its protein is CATSMGGLSEQYV.

The J gene is TRBJ2-3, the V gene TRBV12-5, with D unresolved. Looked up from germline, CDR1 is LGHNT and CDR2 is FRNRAP. V lost 5 bases to trimming and J lost 4 bases, with 13 bases between them. CDR3 length equals 14 residues. CDR3 in DNA: TGTGCTAGTGGTCAGGTGCCAGTCGCAGATACGCAGTATTTT. As protein: CASGQVPVADTQYF.

This clone has more than one count but fewer than ten. Other DNA sequences in the same sample also yield this CDR3. This CDR3 reads CASSVTSGSSYNEQFF. CDR3 DNA sequence: TGTGCCAGCAGCGTGACTAGCGGGAGCTCCTACAATGAGCAGTTCTTC. This sequence joins TRBV9 and TRBJ2-1; 12 bases are shared with TRBD2. Trimming took 2 bases from V and 0 from J; bases not matched to a gene: 0. Germline assignment: CDR1 SGDLS and CDR2 YYNGEE. This CDR3 spans 16 amino acids.